This TCR beta chain was obtained from a study of blood T cell repertoires in COVID-19. In germline, CDR1 is MNHEY, CDR2 SVGEGT. V lost 3 bases, J lost 2 bases, and 10 bases lay in between. This CDR3 region has 14 residues. The table came from immunoSEQ multiplex PCR; TCRdb's copy has only in-frame clones and leaves some out. Of some 45,000 clones in the sample, roughly 80% were seen once. The sequence came from a woman in her sixties or seventies with acute or convalescent COVID-19. The sequenced material came from peripheral blood. The chain couples TRBV6-2 or TRBV6-3 to TRBJ2-5, with D maybe TRBD2 (6 bases). The CDR3 nucleotides are TGTGCCAGCAGTTATGGGGGGTCTCAAGAGACCCAGTACTTC. The encoded protein is CASSYGGSQETQYF.